The TCR beta chain described here comes from a study of OX40 agonist ivuxolimab in advanced cancers. About the research overall: Every 2 weeks, patients received ivuxolimab intravenously, dosed at 0.01 to 10 mg/kg. Allowance was made for prior anti-PD-1, anti-PD-L1 or anti-CTLA-4 therapy, and about 44% had some.

The repertoire was sequenced with immunoSEQ multiplex PCR; TCRdb's copy has only in-frame clones and lacks some. The table shows 60,000 to 75,000 clones, with approximately 91% occurring only once. The CDR3 spans 16 residues. Germline CDR1 is MNHEY and CDR2 is SVGAGI. V lost 4 bases and J lost 4; bases outside the gene matches: 9. The J gene is TRBJ2-2, the V gene TRBV6-5; TRBD1 agrees at 7 bases. The TCR comes from an adult with an advanced solid tumor such as melanoma, head and neck, liver or kidney cancer. The specimen was CD4+ or CD8+ T cells sorted from blood, collected in a trial of the OX40 agonist ivuxolimab. The CDR3 sequence: CASSFSTGMFTGELFF. In nucleotides, the CDR3 is TGTGCCAGCAGTTTCTCGACAGGGATGTTCACCGGGGAGCTGTTTTTT.